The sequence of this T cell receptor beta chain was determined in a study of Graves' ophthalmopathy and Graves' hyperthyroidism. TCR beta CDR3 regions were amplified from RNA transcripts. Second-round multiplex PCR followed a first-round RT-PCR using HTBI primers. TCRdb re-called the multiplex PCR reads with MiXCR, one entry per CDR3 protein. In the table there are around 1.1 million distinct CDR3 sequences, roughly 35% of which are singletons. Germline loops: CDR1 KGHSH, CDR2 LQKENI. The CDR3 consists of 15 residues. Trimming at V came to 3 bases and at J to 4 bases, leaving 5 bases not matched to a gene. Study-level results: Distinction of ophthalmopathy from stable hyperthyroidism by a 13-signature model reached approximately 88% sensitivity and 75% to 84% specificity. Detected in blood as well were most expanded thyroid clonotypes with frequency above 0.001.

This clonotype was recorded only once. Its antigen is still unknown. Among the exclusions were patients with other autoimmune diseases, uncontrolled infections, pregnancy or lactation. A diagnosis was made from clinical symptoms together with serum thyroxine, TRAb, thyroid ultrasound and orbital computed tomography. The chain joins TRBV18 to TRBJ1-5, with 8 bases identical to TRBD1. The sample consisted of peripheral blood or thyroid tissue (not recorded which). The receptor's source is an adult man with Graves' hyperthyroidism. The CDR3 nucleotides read TGTGCCAGCTCACCGGGACGACAGGGGAATCAGCCCCAGCATTTT. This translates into CASSPGRQGNQPQHF. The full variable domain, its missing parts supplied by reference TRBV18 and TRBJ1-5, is NAGVMQNPRHLVRRRGQEARLRCSPMKGHSHVYWYRQLPEEGLKFMVYLQKENIIDESGMPKERFSAEFPKEGPSILRIQQVVRGDSAAYFCASSPGRQGNQPQHFGDGTRLSIL.